This T cell receptor beta chain was recovered during a study of blood T cell repertoires in COVID-19 (dated by TCRdb to the early 2020s). The study in broad terms: Samples from collaborators originated in the United States, Italy and Spain and spanned both the acute and convalescent phases of COVID-19. Where available, HLA class I and class II types were obtained from metadata supplied by the sample provider rather than from assay-based typing. The samples were drawn from the first 160 participants of the ongoing ImmuneRACE study and from under 1,500 subjects provided by 6 global collaborators. A de-identified subject ID, COVID-19 status, age in years and sex were almost always included in the sample metadata. The material from the prospective study consisted of cDNA or gDNA derived from T cells, B-cell-depleted T cells, or PBMCs. Subjects who had been exposed to COVID-19, were actively infected with it, or had recovered from it provided the deeply sampled blood TCRbeta repertoires that made up the dataset. A freely available public database, intended as a resource for researchers studying the immune response to SARS-CoV-2, is where the repertoires were released.

Another Seattle source contributed samples from volunteer blood donors who had recovered from COVID-19. Whole blood was collected in K2EDTA tubes by collaborating institutions according to the institutions' own protocols. Collaborator samples were shipped for TCRbeta analysis as frozen whole blood, isolated PBMCs, or DNA extracted from either sample type. TCRbeta CDR3 regions were amplified from genomic DNA by means of the immunoSEQ Assay, a bias-controlled multiplex PCR. As for the authors' bioinformatics: The number of nucleated cells in each sample was estimated from the amplification of reference gene primers within the assay. To quantify the absolute abundance of each unique TCRbeta CDR3 rearrangement, sequence reads were collapsed and filtered. For each sample, productive Simpson clonality was calculated by taking the square root of Simpson's diversity index across productive rearrangements. The immuneACCESS repertoire file appears here via TCRdb, limited to in-frame rearrangements. These files lack a portion of the clones; in checked studies, under half of the deficit traces to unresolved V genes, and the cause of the others is not known. The V and J calls and the clone size are those of that table, but D and trimming were determined from the DNA. The sample records about 270,000 clones, less than 90% of which are singletons. The ten largest clones capture approximately 3.8% of the sample.

CDR1 GTSNPN and CDR2 SVGIG were looked up in the germline V gene (reference sequence). Deletion took 5 bases off V and 5 bases off J, with a span of 18 bases between the germline ends. From cysteine to phenylalanine, the CDR3 is 15 amino acids long. Only the CDR3 region is kept as DNA, spanning 45 bases read in frame from base 1. The count of this clone is one. The target of this receptor is not known. Per-base quality was not reported, and no clone a single base away is much larger than it. The full study reports these points: How much clinical and demographic metadata was included differed by source and by participant, and the metadata was provided uncurated.

The chain is encoded by TRBV30 joined to TRBJ2-2; TRBD2 is perhaps the D gene, given 6 matching bases. The material sequenced was peripheral blood. The source is a man aged 55 to 70 who had recovered from COVID-19. The CDR3 here reads CAWRIRDSRTGELFF. The nucleotides read TGTGCCTGGCGGATCCGGGACTCTAGGACCGGGGAGCTGTTTTTT.